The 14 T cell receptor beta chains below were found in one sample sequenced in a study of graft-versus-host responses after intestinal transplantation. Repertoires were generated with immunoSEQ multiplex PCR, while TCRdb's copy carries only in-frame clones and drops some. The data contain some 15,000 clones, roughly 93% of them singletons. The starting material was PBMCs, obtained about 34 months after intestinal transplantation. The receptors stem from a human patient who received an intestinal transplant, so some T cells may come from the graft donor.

In nucleotides, the CDR3 is TGTGCCAGCTCACCGACGTTCCCCATGAACACTGAAGCTTTCTTT. Translated: CASSPTFPMNTEAFF. The rearrangement links TRBV18 to TRBJ1-1, with no clear D. Trimming cost V 3 bases and J 0 bases, with 11 bases left between them. Germline loops: CDR1 KGHSH, CDR2 LQKENI. The length of the CDR3 is 15 residues.

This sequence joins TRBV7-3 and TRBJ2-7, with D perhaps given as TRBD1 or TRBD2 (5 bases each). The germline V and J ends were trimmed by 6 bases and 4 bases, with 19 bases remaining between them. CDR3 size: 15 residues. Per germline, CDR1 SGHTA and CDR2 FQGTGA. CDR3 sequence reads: CASSPSGAGMYEQYF. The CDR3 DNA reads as TGTGCCAGCAGTCCCTCCGGGGCAGGGATGTACGAGCAGTACTTC.

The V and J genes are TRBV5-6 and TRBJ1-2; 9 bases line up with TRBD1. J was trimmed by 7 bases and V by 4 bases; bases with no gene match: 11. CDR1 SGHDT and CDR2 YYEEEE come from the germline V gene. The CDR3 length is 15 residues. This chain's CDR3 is CASSPTQRTGVGYTF. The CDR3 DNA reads TGTGCCAGCAGCCCAACCCAAAGGACAGGGGTTGGCTACACCTTC.

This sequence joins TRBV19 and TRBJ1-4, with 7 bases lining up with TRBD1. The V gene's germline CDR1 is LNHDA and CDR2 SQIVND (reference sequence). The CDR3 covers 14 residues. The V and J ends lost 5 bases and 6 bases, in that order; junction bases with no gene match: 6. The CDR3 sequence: CASSGGQRHEKLFF. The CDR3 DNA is TGTGCCAGTAGTGGGGGACAGCGACATGAAAAACTGTTTTTT.

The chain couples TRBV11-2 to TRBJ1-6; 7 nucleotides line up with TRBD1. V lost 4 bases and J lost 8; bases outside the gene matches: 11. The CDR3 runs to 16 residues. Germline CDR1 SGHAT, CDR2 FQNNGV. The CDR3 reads CASSSGQPHRDSPLHF. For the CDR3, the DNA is TGTGCCAGCAGCTCGGGACAGCCCCACCGGGATTCACCCCTCCACTTT.

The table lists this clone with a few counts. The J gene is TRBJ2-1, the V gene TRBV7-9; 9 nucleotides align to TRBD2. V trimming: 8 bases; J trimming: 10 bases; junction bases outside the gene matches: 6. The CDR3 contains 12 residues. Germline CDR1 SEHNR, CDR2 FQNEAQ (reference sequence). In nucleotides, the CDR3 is TGTGCCAGCGAAGGGACTAGCCTCGAGCAGTTCTTC. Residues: CASEGTSLEQFF.

The CDR3 sequence is CASSLLAGVYNEQFF. The CDR3 region has the DNA TGTGCCAGCAGCTTACTAGCGGGGGTCTACAATGAGCAGTTCTTC. This sequence joins TRBV7-8 and TRBJ2-1, with 10 bases lining up with TRBD2. The V gene's germline CDR1 is SGHVS and CDR2 FQNEAQ. The CDR3 has 15 residues. J lost 3 bases, V lost 2 bases, and 1 base had no gene match. Drawing the rest from reference TRBV7-8 and TRBJ2-1, the complete variable domain is GAGVSQSPRYKVAKRGQDVALRCDPISGHVSLFWYQQALGQGPEFLTYFQNEAQLDKSGLPSDRFFAERPEGSVSTLKIQRTQQEDSAVYLCASSLLAGVYNEQFFGPGTRLTVL.

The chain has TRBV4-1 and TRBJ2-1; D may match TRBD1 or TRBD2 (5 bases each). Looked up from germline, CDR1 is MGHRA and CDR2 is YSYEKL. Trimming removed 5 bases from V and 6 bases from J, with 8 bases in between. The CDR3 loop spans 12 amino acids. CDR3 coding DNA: TGCGCCAGCAGCGGTGGGGGCAATGAGCAGTTCTTC. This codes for CASSGGGNEQFF.

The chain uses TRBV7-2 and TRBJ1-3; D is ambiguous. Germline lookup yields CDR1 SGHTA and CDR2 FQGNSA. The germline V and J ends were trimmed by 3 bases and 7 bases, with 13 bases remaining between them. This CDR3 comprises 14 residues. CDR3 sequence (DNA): TGTGCCAGCAGCTTGTTTTTTTCGGGGAACACCATATATTTT. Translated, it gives CASSLFFSGNTIYF.

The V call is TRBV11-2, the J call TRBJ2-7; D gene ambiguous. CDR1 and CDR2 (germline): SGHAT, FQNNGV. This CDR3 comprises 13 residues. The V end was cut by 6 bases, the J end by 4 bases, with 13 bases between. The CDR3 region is CASREEGRYEQYF. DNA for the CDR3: TGTGCCAGCAGGGAAGAAGGACGATACGAGCAGTACTTC.

The CDR3 sequence is CASSLTRGGYEQYF. The CDR3 DNA sequence: TGTGCCAGCTCACTAACGCGGGGGGGTTACGAGCAGTACTTC. The chain recombines TRBV18 with TRBJ2-7; the match to TRBD2 covers 9 bases. The CDR3 has 14 residues. The germline gives CDR1 KGHSH, CDR2 LQKENI. V gave up 4 bases and J gave up 4 bases; unmatched junction bases: 5.

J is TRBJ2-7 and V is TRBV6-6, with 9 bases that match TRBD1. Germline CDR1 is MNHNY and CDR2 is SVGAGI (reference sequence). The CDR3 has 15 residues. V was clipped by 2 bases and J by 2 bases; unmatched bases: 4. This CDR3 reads CASSYAGQGTYEQYF. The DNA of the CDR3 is TGTGCCAGCAGTTACGCCGGACAGGGGACCTACGAGCAGTACTTC.

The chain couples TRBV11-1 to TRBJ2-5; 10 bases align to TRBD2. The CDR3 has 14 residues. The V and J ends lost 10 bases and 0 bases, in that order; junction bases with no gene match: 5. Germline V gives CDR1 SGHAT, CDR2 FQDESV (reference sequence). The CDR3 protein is CATSSGGHQETQYF. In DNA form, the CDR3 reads TGTGCCACCTCTAGCGGGGGACACCAAGAGACCCAGTACTTC.

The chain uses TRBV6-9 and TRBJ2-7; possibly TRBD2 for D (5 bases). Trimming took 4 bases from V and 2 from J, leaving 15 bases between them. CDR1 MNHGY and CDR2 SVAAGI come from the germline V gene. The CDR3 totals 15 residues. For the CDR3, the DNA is TGTGCCAGCAGTTCGCTGTCGGACTCCGCCTACGAGCAGTACTTC. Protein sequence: CASSSLSDSAYEQYF.